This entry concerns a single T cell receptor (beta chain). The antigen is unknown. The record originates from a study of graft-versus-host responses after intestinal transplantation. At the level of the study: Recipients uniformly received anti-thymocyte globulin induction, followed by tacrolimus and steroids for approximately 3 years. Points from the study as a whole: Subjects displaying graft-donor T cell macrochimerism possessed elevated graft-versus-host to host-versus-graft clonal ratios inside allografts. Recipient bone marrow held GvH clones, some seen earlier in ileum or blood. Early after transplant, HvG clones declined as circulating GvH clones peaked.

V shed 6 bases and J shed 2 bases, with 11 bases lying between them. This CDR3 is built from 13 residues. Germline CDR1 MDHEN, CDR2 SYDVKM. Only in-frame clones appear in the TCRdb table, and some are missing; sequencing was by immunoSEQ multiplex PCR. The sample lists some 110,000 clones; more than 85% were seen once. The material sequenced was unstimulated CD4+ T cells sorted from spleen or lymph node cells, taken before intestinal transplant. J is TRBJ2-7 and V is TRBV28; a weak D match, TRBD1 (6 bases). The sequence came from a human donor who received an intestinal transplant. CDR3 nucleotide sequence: TGTGCCAGCAGATCTGGACAGACCTACGAGCAGTACTTC. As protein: CASRSGQTYEQYF.